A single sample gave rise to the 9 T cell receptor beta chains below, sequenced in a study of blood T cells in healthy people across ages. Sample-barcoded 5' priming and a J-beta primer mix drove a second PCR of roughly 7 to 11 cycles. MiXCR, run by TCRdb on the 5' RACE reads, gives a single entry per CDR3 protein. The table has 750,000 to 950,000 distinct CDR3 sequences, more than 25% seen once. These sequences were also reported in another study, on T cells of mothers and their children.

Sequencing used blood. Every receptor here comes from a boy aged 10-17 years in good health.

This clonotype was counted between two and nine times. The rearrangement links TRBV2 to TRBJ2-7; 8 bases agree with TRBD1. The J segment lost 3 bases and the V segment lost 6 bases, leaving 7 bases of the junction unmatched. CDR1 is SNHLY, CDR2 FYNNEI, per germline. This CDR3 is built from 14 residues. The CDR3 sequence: CASRLTGDYYEQYF. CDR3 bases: TGTGCCAGCAGACTGACAGGGGATTACTACGAGCAGTACTTC. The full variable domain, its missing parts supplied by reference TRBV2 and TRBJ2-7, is EPEVTQTPSHQVTQMGQEVILRCVPISNHLYFYWYRQILGQKVEFLVSFYNNEISEKSEIFDDQFSVERPDGSNFTLKIRSTKLEDSAMYFCASRLTGDYYEQYFGPGTRLTVT.

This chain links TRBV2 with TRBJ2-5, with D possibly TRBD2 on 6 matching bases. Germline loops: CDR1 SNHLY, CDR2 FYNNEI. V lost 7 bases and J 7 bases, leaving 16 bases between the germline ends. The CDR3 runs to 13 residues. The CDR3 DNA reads TGTGCCAGCAAACAGGACTATGAGGGGACCCAGTACTTC. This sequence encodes CASKQDYEGTQYF.

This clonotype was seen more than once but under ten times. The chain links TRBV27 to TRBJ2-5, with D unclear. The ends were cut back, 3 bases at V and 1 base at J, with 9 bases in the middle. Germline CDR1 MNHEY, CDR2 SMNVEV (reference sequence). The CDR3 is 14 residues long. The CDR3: CASSLYSPQETQYF. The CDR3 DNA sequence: TGTGCCAGCAGTTTGTACAGTCCCCAAGAGACCCAGTACTTC.

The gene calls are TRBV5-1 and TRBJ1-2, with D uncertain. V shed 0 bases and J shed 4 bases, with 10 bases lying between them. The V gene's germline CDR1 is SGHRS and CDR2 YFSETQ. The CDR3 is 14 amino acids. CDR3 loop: CASSLDAWTYGYTF. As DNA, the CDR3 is TGCGCCAGCAGCTTGGACGCGTGGACCTATGGCTACACCTTC. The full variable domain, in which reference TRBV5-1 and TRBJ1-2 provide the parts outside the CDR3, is KAGVTQTPRYLIKTRGQQVTLSCSPISGHRSVSWYQQTPGQGLQFLFEYFSETQRNKGNFPGRFSGRQFSNSRSEMNVSTLELGDSALYLCASSLDAWTYGYTFGSGTRLTVV.

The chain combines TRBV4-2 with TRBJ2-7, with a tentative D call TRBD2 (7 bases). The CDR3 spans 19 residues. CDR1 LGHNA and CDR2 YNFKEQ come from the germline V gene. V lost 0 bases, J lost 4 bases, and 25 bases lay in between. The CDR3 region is CASSQDSGAGGHYGYEQYF. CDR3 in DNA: TGTGCCAGCAGCCAAGATAGTGGGGCCGGGGGGCACTATGGATACGAGCAGTACTTC.

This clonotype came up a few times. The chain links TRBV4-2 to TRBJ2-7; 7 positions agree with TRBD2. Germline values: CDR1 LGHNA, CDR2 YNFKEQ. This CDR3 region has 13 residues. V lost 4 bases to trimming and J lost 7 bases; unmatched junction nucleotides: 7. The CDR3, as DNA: TGTGCCAGCAGCCGGGAACTAGCGAGAGAGCAGTACTTC. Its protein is CASSRELAREQYF.

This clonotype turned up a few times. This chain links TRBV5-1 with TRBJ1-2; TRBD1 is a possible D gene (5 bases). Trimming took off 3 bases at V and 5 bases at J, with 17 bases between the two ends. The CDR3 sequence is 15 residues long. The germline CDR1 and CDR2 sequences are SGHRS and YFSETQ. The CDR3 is CASSSSWDSKYGYTF. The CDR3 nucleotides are TGCGCCAGCAGCTCTTCGTGGGACTCAAAGTATGGCTACACCTTC.

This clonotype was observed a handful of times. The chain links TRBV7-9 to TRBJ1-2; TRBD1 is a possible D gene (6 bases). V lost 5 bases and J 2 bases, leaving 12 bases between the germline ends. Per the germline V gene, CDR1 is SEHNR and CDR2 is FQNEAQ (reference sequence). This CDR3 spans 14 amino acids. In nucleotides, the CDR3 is TGTGCCAGCAGCCCCCGGGGGCCCAACTATGGCTACACCTTC. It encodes CASSPRGPNYGYTF.

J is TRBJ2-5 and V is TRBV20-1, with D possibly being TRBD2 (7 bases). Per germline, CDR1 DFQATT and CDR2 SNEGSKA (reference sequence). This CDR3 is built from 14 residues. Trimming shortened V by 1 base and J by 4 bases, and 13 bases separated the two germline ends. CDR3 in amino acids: CSARVGGALETQYF. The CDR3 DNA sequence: TGCAGTGCTAGAGTAGGGGGGGCCCTAGAGACCCAGTACTTC.